These 9 T cell receptor beta chains came from one sample sequenced in a study of T cells in Graves' hyperthyroidism and ophthalmopathy (dated by TCRdb to about 2019). Library preparation used multiplex PCR. For sequencing, an Illumina HiSeq 2000 was employed. The TCR beta CDR3 regions were amplified from the RNA transcripts. The first round of RT-PCR for the TCR CDR3 was performed with the HTBI primer set and the Qiagen OneStep RT-PCR kit. The raw public data were reprocessed by TCRdb itself: fastp quality trimming at Q25, MiXCR clonotype calling, in-frame beta chains only. Records with the same CDR3 protein are collapsed into one entry carrying the most frequent genes and DNA. This sample comprises roughly 580,000 distinct CDR3 sequences, roughly 13% of them detected only once. The ten largest clones capture approximately 5.7% of the sample. What was sequenced was blood. These receptors were taken from a woman in her 30s with Graves' hyperthyroidism that later progressed to Graves' ophthalmopathy.

This clonotype occurred many times. The chain couples TRBV20-1 to TRBJ1-1, with a weak D call TRBD1 (6 bases). The CDR3 consists of 15 residues. The V end was cut by 3 bases, the J end by 0 bases, with 14 bases between. The germline V gene encodes CDR1 DFQATT and CDR2 SNEGSKA (reference sequence). The chain's CDR3 is CSARVDSFMNTEAFF. The DNA for the CDR3 is TGCAGTGCTAGGGTGGACAGTTTCATGAACACTGAAGCTTTCTTT.

The chain combines TRBV6-2 or TRBV6-3 with TRBJ2-1, with D perhaps TRBD2 (5 bases). Trimming removed 6 bases from V and 0 bases from J, with 12 bases in between. Germline V gene lookup returns CDR1 MNHEY and CDR2 SVGEGT. The CDR3 totals 15 residues. The CDR3 region has the DNA TGTGCCAGCAGGGGAGCGGATTACTCCTACAATGAGCAGTTCTTC. Translation gives CASRGADYSYNEQFF.

A note on this clonotype: Being one base from a much bigger clone, this may be a read error. The chain employs TRBV12-3 or TRBV12-4 and TRBJ1-1; D unclear. This CDR3 region has 14 residues. The CDR3 here is CASSSRVEYTEASF. DNA for the CDR3: TGTGCCAGCAGCTCGCGCGTGGAGTACACTGAAGCTTCCTTT.

This clonotype was seen a few times. This chain uses TRBV19 with TRBJ2-3, with D perhaps matching TRBD1 or TRBD2 (5 bases each). The CDR3 has 13 amino acids. V was pared by 1 base and J by 7 bases, with 9 bases between. The V gene's germline CDR1 is LNHDA and CDR2 SQIVND (reference sequence). The DNA of the CDR3 is TGTGCCAGTAGTATAGGGGGGATAAATACGCAGTATTTT. This gives the protein CASSIGGINTQYF. Together with reference TRBV19 and TRBJ2-3, the CDR3 gives the full variable domain: DGGITQSPKYLFRKEGQNVTLSCEQNLNHDAMYWYRQDPGQGLRLIYYSQIVNDFQKGDIAEGYSVSREKKESFPLTVTSAQKNPTAFYLCASSIGGINTQYFGPGTRLTVL.

In this sample, this clonotype turned up many times. The V gene is TRBV2, the J gene TRBJ2-1, with 10 bases matching TRBD2. V shed 6 bases, J shed 11 bases, and the junction held 7 bases outside the gene matches. The CDR3 runs 13 residues. Per germline, CDR1 SNHLY and CDR2 FYNNEI. DNA of the CDR3: TGTGCCAGCAGCTCCGGGACTAGCGACCAGCAGTTCTTC. It specifies CASSSGTSDQQFF.

This clonotype was seen ten or more times. The chain carries TRBV5-1 and TRBJ2-3, with a tentative D call TRBD1 (5 bases). The CDR3 consists of 15 residues. V was trimmed by 2 bases and J by 0 bases, leaving 10 bases between them. Germline CDR1 reads SGHRS; CDR2 reads YFSETQ. The CDR3 here is CASSLFGQSTDTQYF. The CDR3 DNA reads as TGCGCCAGCAGCTTATTCGGACAAAGCACAGATACGCAGTATTTT.

This clonotype was observed many times. The V call is TRBV2, the J call TRBJ1-6; no definite D call. Trimming took off 5 bases at V and 10 bases at J, with 12 bases between the two ends. Germline V gene data show CDR1 as SNHLY and CDR2 as FYNNEI. The CDR3 runs 13 residues. CDR3 sequence reads: CASSKGGGSPLHF. The CDR3 DNA reads as TGTGCCAGCAGTAAAGGAGGTGGATCACCCCTCCACTTT.

This clonotype has at least ten counts. The CDR3 region has the DNA TGTGCCATCAGTGGCCGGGACGTTAGTGATACGCAGTATTTT. Translated: CAISGRDVSDTQYF. This sequence joins TRBV10-3 and TRBJ2-3, with D possibly called TRBD1 or TRBD2 (5 bases each). Trimming removed 4 bases from V and 6 bases from J, with 14 bases in between. The CDR3 loop spans 14 amino acids. Looked up from germline, CDR1 is ENHRY and CDR2 is SYGVKD.

This clonotype was observed many times. This rearrangement joins TRBV7-2 to TRBJ1-2; unclear D gene. The CDR3 extends over 14 amino acids. Trimming shortened V by 6 bases and J by 3 bases, and 14 bases separated the two germline ends. Germline V CDR1 and CDR2: SGHTA, FQGNSA. CDR3: CASSLVAGDYGYTF. The CDR3 DNA is TGTGCCAGCAGTTTGGTGGCAGGTGACTATGGCTACACCTTC.